This TCR beta chain was captured in a study of T cell clones after liver transplantation. The assay was immunoSEQ multiplex PCR, and TCRdb's table has in-frame clones only and misses some. Among 75,000 to 85,000 clones listed, roughly 83% were seen once. This CDR3 is built from 12 residues. V dropped 8 bases and J dropped 3; count of bases not matched to a gene: 3. The V gene's germline CDR1 is MDHEN and CDR2 SYDVKM. The chain links TRBV28 to TRBJ2-7; TRBD1 matches at 8 bases. Specimen: CD4+ T cells from blood, collected at the 22-month timepoint. The sequence derives from a human patient who received a liver transplant. Some T cells may arise from the graft donor. The CDR3: CASGTGGYEQYF. CDR3 bases: TGTGCCAGCGGAACAGGGGGCTACGAGCAGTACTTC.